This T cell receptor (beta chain) was retrieved from a study of blood T cell repertoires in COVID-19. Study overall: The recovered donors of Cohort 3 showed two negative PCRs, clearance, or symptom resolution.

Ages ranged from roughly 18 to 100 years, with residence in fewer than 25 US areas. Participant-reported clinical history was the basis for cohort assignment. V gave up 5 bases and J gave up 3 bases; unmatched junction bases: 3. The CDR3 contains 13 residues. Per the germline V gene, CDR1 is SGHTA and CDR2 is FQGNSA. The repertoire was sequenced with immunoSEQ multiplex PCR; TCRdb's copy has only in-frame clones and lacks some. There are approximately 170,000 clones in the sample; around 80% occur only once, and under 20% lies in the top ten. The chain combines TRBV7-2 with TRBJ2-7; TRBD1 matches 8 bases. This TCR was recovered from a woman between 70 and 85 years old in a cohort exposed to, infected with or recovered from COVID-19 (not recorded which). The sequenced sample consisted of PBMCs or T cells enriched from blood (not recorded which). The CDR3 nucleotides read TGTGCCAGCAGCGCGGACAGGGACTACGAGCAGTACTTC. This translates into CASSADRDYEQYF.